These 14 T cell receptor beta chains were sequenced from one sample in a study of blood T cell repertoires in COVID-19. The repertoire was sequenced with immunoSEQ multiplex PCR; TCRdb's copy has only in-frame clones and lacks some. The sample lists about 140,000 clones, around nine tenths occurring once. Sequencing input: peripheral blood. Receptors were obtained from a woman in her forties or fifties with acute or convalescent COVID-19.

The V call is TRBV7-3, the J call TRBJ2-1, with 9 bases fitting TRBD2. Germline V gene data show CDR1 as SGHTA and CDR2 as FQGTGA. The CDR3 is made up of 16 amino acids. The V segment lost 5 bases and the J segment 6 bases; nucleotides outside the gene matches: 11. CDR3 loop: CASSLLSGLASNEQFF. The CDR3 DNA reads as TGTGCCAGCAGCCTACTCTCGGGACTAGCTAGCAATGAGCAGTTCTTC.

The chain has TRBV5-4 and TRBJ1-1; D gene uncertain. This CDR3 has 16 amino acids. V lost 4 bases and J 3 bases, leaving 19 bases between the germline ends. The germline gives CDR1 SGHNT, CDR2 YYREEE (reference sequence). The CDR3 is CASSPNSDRTYTEAFF. The CDR3 region has the DNA TGTGCCAGCAGCCCTAATTCAGACCGGACTTACACTGAAGCTTTCTTT.

The CDR3 sequence: CASSYGQGAEAFF. CDR3 bases: TGTGCCAGTAGTTATGGGCAGGGCGCTGAAGCTTTCTTT. The genes are TRBV19 and TRBJ1-1; TRBD1 might be the D (5 bases). This CDR3 is 13 amino acids long. Trimming took 5 bases from V and 6 from J, leaving 13 bases between them. Per germline, CDR1 LNHDA and CDR2 SQIVND (reference sequence).

This clone occurred many times. The rearrangement uses TRBV19 and TRBJ2-5; 8 bases align to TRBD2. The germline V gene encodes CDR1 LNHDA and CDR2 SQIVND (reference sequence). This CDR3 is built from 16 residues. J lost 1 base, V lost 3 bases, and 7 bases had no gene match. DNA of the CDR3: TGTGCCAGTAGTATTCGGCTAGCGGGTGTCCAAGAGACCCAGTACTTC. The encoded protein is CASSIRLAGVQETQYF.

The rearrangement uses TRBV19 and TRBJ1-5; tentatively, D is TRBD1 (5 bases). Germline V gene lookup returns CDR1 LNHDA and CDR2 SQIVND (reference sequence). The CDR3 has 17 residues. Trimming removed 3 bases from V and 4 bases from J, with 19 bases in between. Written as DNA, the CDR3 is TGTGCCAGTAGTATTCAGCAAGGGGCCAGCTTTAATCAGCCCCAGCATTTT. This encodes CASSIQQGASFNQPQHF.

V gene TRBV18 combines with J gene TRBJ1-3; no clear D. Germline CDR1 KGHSH, CDR2 LQKENI. V shed 2 bases and J shed 0 bases, with 11 bases lying between them. The CDR3 contains 16 residues. CDR3 DNA sequence: TGTGCCAGCTCACCAAATAGCGCTATCTCTGGAAACACCATATATTTT. It yields the protein CASSPNSAISGNTIYF.

The J gene is TRBJ2-1, the V gene TRBV6-4; possibly TRBD2 for D (6 bases). V lost 0 bases to trimming and J lost 2 bases, with 11 bases between them. CDR1 is MRHNA and CDR2 is SNTAGT in the germline V gene. The CDR3 loop spans 16 amino acids. In nucleotides, the CDR3 is TGTGCCAGCAGTGACTCGTGGGGGGATACCTACAATGAGCAGTTCTTC. Protein sequence: CASSDSWGDTYNEQFF.

This chain links TRBV7-6 with TRBJ2-5; D is possibly TRBD1 (5 bases). The V and J ends lost 3 bases and 1 base respectively, with 6 bases between them. Per germline, CDR1 SGHVS and CDR2 FNYEAQ. The CDR3 sequence is 13 residues long. CDR3 protein: CASSLTVQETQYF. The CDR3 region has the DNA TGTGCCAGCAGCTTGACAGTCCAAGAGACCCAGTACTTC.

As for this clone: The junction departs from the called germline gene at one end, perhaps through a read error. The genes are TRBV7-7 and TRBJ2-2, with a possible D match to TRBD2 (5 bases). This CDR3 is built from 15 residues. The germline V gene has CDR1 SSHAT and CDR2 FNYEAQ (reference sequence). Here the CDR3 DNA reads TGTGCTAGCAGCTTAGATGGCAGGAGGTCCGGGGAGCTGTTTTTT. It is translated as CASSLDGRRSGELFF.

The chain uses TRBV19 and TRBJ2-4, with 7 bases fitting TRBD2. V lost 0 bases, J lost 2 bases, and 1 base stayed unmatched. Per germline, CDR1 LNHDA and CDR2 SQIVND (reference sequence). The CDR3 is 15 residues long. This CDR3 reads CASSIEGGPKNIQYF. CDR3 DNA sequence: TGTGCCAGTAGTATAGAGGGAGGGCCCAAAAACATTCAGTACTTC.

This chain uses TRBV15 with TRBJ1-5; D call uncertain. V lost 0 bases and J lost 5, with 11 bases in between. The CDR3 is made up of 15 amino acids. Germline V gives CDR1 LNHNV, CDR2 YYDKDF (reference sequence). CDR3 protein: CATSRETLGDQPQHF. DNA of the CDR3: TGTGCCACCAGCAGAGAGACGTTGGGCGATCAGCCCCAGCATTTT.

The rearrangement uses TRBV2 and TRBJ1-2; D is perhaps TRBD1 (6 bases). Trimming shortened V by 1 base and J by 4 bases, and 10 bases separated the two germline ends. Looked up from germline, CDR1 is SNHLY and CDR2 is FYNNEI. The CDR3 is made up of 14 amino acids. Written as DNA, the CDR3 is TGTGCCAGCAGTGAAGTGGACAGACCCTATGGCTACACCTTC. It translates to CASSEVDRPYGYTF.

The chain couples TRBV3-1 (or the pseudogene TRBV3-2) to TRBJ1-2; 10 nucleotides line up with TRBD1. Germline V gene data show CDR1 as LGHDT and CDR2 as YNNKEL (reference sequence). The CDR3 spans 17 residues. Germline trimming cut 1 base from V and 2 bases from J; bases unmatched to any gene: 7. The CDR3 region has the DNA TGTGCCAGCAGCCAAGGGGACAGGGGAACTCTAAACTATGGCTACACCTTC. It yields the protein CASSQGDRGTLNYGYTF.

The chain recombines TRBV5-1 with TRBJ1-6; 7 bases line up with TRBD1. The CDR3 contains 17 residues. CDR1 and CDR2 from the germline V gene are SGHRS and YFSETQ. After removal of 4 bases from V and 6 bases from J, the junction contained 13 bases not matched to a gene. The CDR3 here is CASSLSSPGQTNSPLHF. The DNA of the CDR3 is TGCGCCAGCAGCCTATCCTCGCCGGGACAGACTAATTCACCCCTCCACTTT.